This T cell receptor (beta chain) was captured in a study of control samples from healthy donors and cancer patients. CDR3 length: 11 residues. Germline CDR1 and CDR2: SGHTA and FQGNSA. The ends were cut back, 2 bases at V and 11 bases at J, with 9 bases in the middle. This table comes from immunoSEQ multiplex PCR, and its TCRdb copy is limited to in-frame clones, with some not included. The table has approximately 100,000 clones, roughly four fifths seen once. This chain uses TRBV7-2 with TRBJ1-1; perhaps TRBD1 as D (6 bases). Specimen: blood. This TCR derives from a man between 60 and 75 years old in good health. As DNA, the CDR3 is TGTGCCAGCAGCTTAACAGGACAGGCTTTCTTT. It specifies CASSLTGQAFF.